The source of this T cell receptor beta chain is a study of cytomegalovirus exposure and HLA in healthy donors listed by TCRdb under 2017. For context, the study as a whole: According to an earlier analysis of a few hundred of the donors, some 170 million T cells yielded some 120 million unique TCR beta sequences and about 280 Gb of sequence data. Approximately 300 gigabases of sequencing data and tens of millions of unique TCR sequences made up an early release that covered approximately 620 HLA-typed donors. Among the roughly 390 genotyped donors, around 81% belonged to the genetic ancestry cluster associated with self-reported Caucasian donors. The aim of the study was to test whether cataloging public T cell receptors could identify signatures of past pathogen exposure. Using immunosequencing, the study profiled T cell repertoires from fewer than 700 subjects and related those repertoires to cytomegalovirus serostatus. Along with the approximately 700-subject first cohort, a separate validation cohort of roughly 110 different subjects was used. To predict cytomegalovirus infection status, the study combined high-throughput TCR immunosequencing, statistical association of individual TCRs with disease status, and machine learning. To study patterns of TCR occurrence, a later analysis re-analyzed previously published TCR beta repertoires from around 670 donors and added high-resolution HLA genotyping. Rather than drawing on any new phenotypic data, the later analysis identified candidate immune exposures from TCR beta sequences and the way those sequences occurred across donors. In an earlier analysis of 550 to 700 of the donors, high-throughput TCR beta sequencing was used to judge whether each TCR beta V gene segment behaved as functional or pseudogenic. Donor age, sex, ethnicity and CMV serostatus were compiled together with the repertoire data. Genome-wide SNP genotypes for about 65% of the roughly 670 donors were used in a later genetic analysis, which treated that subset as a discovery cohort. Every repertoire in the discovery cohort had been generated on one and the same sequencing platform. HLA typing included class I and class II loci at four-digit resolution. Typing coverage varied by locus: roughly 620-640 donors for A, B, C, DRB1 and DQB1; approximately 500 for DQA1; around 610 for DPA1; some 470 for DPB1. Because of strong linkage in the cohort, roughly five DR-DQ haplotypes were treated as single units for association and clustering. Among about 370 genotyped donors of the cohort, an average of around 250,000 unique TCR beta nucleotide sequences was sequenced per donor, of which 15% to 20% were non-productive.

The research as a whole found: A cluster of highly shared sequence variants was judged likely to be a technical artifact of the sequencing pipeline. Because counts were too low, about 18 rarely observed V segments, including chromosome 9 orphons, were excluded from the earlier analysis of about 500 of the donors. In a later analysis, some 17,000 TCR beta sequences were associated with specific HLA alleles at a false discovery rate of 0.05. In a later analysis, most CMV-associated TCR beta chains were found to appear HLA-restricted, with HLA associations seemingly driven largely by CMV exposure. A further reported finding was that TCR beta sequences accurately predicted the HLA-A and HLA-B alleles for most subjects in the first cohort. Because some donors lacked HLA typing at each locus, the association tests relied only on the typed subset. While some public TCRs were present in many individuals, most TCR sequences turned up only very rarely across donors. When HLA alleles, especially DR and DQ, strongly co-occurred, attributing TCR associations to individual alleles was difficult. In a later analysis, TCR association rates were found to vary across HLA loci, with the most associated TCRs seen for DRB1 alleles and the fewest for HLA-C alleles. Correlated functional status among segregating V segments might reflect linkage disequilibrium, but an unknown experimental factor could not be ruled out. The 87-base-pair reads could not distinguish some IMGT-functional V segments, including TRBV6-2 and TRBV6-3, so those segments were excluded. Immune exposure information for the cohort was limited to CMV serostatus. The classifier was reported to diagnose cytomegalovirus status with high specificity and sensitivity in both the original and validation cohorts. Compared with equally common non-associated chains, HLA-associated TCR beta chains in a later analysis were more clonally expanded and had lower generation probabilities. The study listed approximately 150 TCR beta chains as associated with cytomegalovirus. In vitro tests confirmed that a few of the cytomegalovirus-associated TCR beta chains recognize cytomegalovirus antigens. In an earlier analysis of approximately 590 of the donors, most TCR beta V segments appeared in productive rearrangements about 87% or about 30% of the time, broadly matching IMGT annotations. A later genetic analysis associated a missense DCLRE1C variant with V-gene and J-gene trimming of TCR beta chains, and an independent cohort replicated the association. The cohort was sequenced for TCR beta chains only, and without alpha or paired-chain data the features that could be detected were limited. A later analysis reported that several top co-occurrence clusters appeared linked to parvovirus B19, influenza, CMV and Epstein-Barr virus. Compared with the roughly 720-donor mean, donors in an Asian-associated ancestry cluster had fewer N-insertions in productive TCRs, according to a later genetic analysis. It was suggested by the authors that the approach could potentially be generalized to other disease states and immunological phenotypes. The presence/absence analyses assumed that sequencing depth was roughly uniform across donors, and that assumption may not be true.

Inclusive of the bounding cysteine and phenylalanine, the CDR3 is 13 residues long. The CDR3 DNA has 39 bases and is translated from base 1. The germline ends are 7 bases apart after V is trimmed by 1 base and J by 3 bases. CDR1 SGHAT and CDR2 FQNNGV are derived from the germline V gene. The cohort consisted of hundreds of healthy bone marrow donors. At the time of sampling, all cohort members were nominally healthy, though unrecorded immune exposures were likely present. The donor was CMV seropositive and belonged to the group of more than 250 seropositive cohort members. Every donor gave a peripheral blood sample, and the peripheral blood mononuclear cells from that sample were used for TCR beta sequencing. Genomic DNA was extracted from the blood cell samples with the Qiagen DNeasy Blood Extraction Kit. The receptor library was made with the immunoSEQ multiplex PCR assay. A mixture of 60 forward primers for TCR Vbeta segments and 13 reverse primers for TCR Jbeta segments was used in the multiplex PCR. The CDR3 region of rearranged TCR beta genes was amplified from genomic DNA by a multiplex PCR assay. On the Illumina HiSeq System, the amplified TCR beta libraries were sequenced as 87-base-pair reads. The study's processing was this. A later analysis tallied tens of millions of unique TCR beta chains across the 640 or so repertoires, and 10 million to 11 million of those chains were shared by two or more donors. A nearest-neighbor algorithm error-corrected the raw reads and collapsed the reads into unique sequences, merging closely related sequences to remove PCR and sequencing errors. To assign V, D and J gene segments, CDR3 sequences were aligned to IMGT reference sequences. For a sequence to be retained, a match of at least six nucleotides was required to both a V gene segment and a J gene segment. Rearrangements were classified as productive when the CDR3 lacked stop codons and remained in frame with V and J, and all other rearrangements were classified as non-productive. CDR3 was defined by IMGT convention, running from the second conserved V-encoded cysteine to the conserved J-encoded phenylalanine. The earlier analysis of 500 to 600 of the donors excluded sequences that lacked an unambiguous match to a single V gene segment. In an earlier analysis of 587 of the donors, V segments were called functional above 56.7% productive rearrangements and were called segregating when the between-donor standard deviation exceeded 5%. To diagnose cytomegalovirus status from the catalog of TCR beta chain sequences, a statistical classification framework was built. A later analysis assigned V and J genes by comparing TCR nucleotide sequences with IMGT/GENE-DB human TR gene sequences. Using the TCRdist pipeline, a later analysis assigned CDR3 sequences along with most-parsimonious VDJ recombination scenarios. In a later analysis, every TCR beta chain was defined by the combination of its CDR3 amino acid sequence and its V-gene family, and reads without a unique V-gene family were dropped. A later analysis removed 600 or so highly shared, low-generation-probability nucleotide sequences to deal with suspected cross-contamination and a sequencing artifact. In a later analysis, a clonal expansion index was calculated for each public chain from normalized within-repertoire ranks of inferred template counts. A later analysis computed generation probabilities with a VDJ recombination model fitted to out-of-frame rearrangements, and checked the results against IGoR. A later analysis scored TCR-TCR, TCR-HLA and TCR-CMV co-occurrence with hypergeometric tests, applying a repertoire-size bias correction to TCR pairs. A later analysis estimated false discovery rates by permuting HLA or CMV assignments 20 times. In a later analysis, co-occurring TCRs were grouped with DBSCAN, and TCRdist sequence similarity was added when clustering was performed within HLA-allele-positive subsets. Repertoires with fewer than 30,000 or more than 120,000 public chains were left out of co-occurrence clustering, as were about five repertoires with anomalous nucleotide sharing. TCRdb stores this immuneACCESS table with in-frame sequences only. Part of the clones is absent; in the studies checked, under half of the shortfall reflects unresolved V genes, and no reason is known for the rest. The V and J calls and clone size are taken from that table; D and trimming were inferred from the DNA. In all, the sample holds under 150,000 clones, and under 85% of those were seen once. 6.5% to 8% of the sample is held by the ten biggest clonotypes.

This clone occurred a few times. Its binding antigen is unknown. The record has no base qualities; no much larger clone is one base away. This sample includes further DNA sequences coding for the same CDR3. This clonotype was obtained from a woman aged 40 to 49 in good health and CMV-seropositive. The chain was built from TRBV11-2 and TRBJ2-7; 6 matching bases give a weak D call of TRBD2. Material: PBMCs. The DNA reads TGTGCCAGCAGCTTAGGGGGGGTCTACGAGCAGTACTTC. Translated, it gives CASSLGGVYEQYF.